This T cell receptor (beta chain) was identified during a study of early T cells in non-severe SARS-CoV-2 infection. As for the study in general: Sequencing of bulk RNA from unsorted whole blood was done, without chain pairing.

The study's findings and limits: The VDJdb matching leaned toward anti-spike CD8 responses and overlooked private and CD4 specificities.

The TCR library protocol attached unique molecular identifiers to the individual cDNA molecules. TCRdb reprocessed the 5' RACE reads with MiXCR, giving one entry per CDR3 protein. Of more than 25,000 distinct CDR3 sequences listed, approximately 6% are singletons. The germline V and J ends were trimmed by 3 bases and 6 bases, with 12 bases remaining between them. The CDR3 consists of 14 residues. At least ten counts were recorded for this clonotype. Its antigen is unknown. Input material: whole blood. The J gene is TRBJ1-3, the V gene TRBV12-3 or TRBV12-4; D call uncertain. The sequence derives from an adult who was a healthcare worker with PCR-confirmed SARS-CoV-2 infection or an uninfected control (not recorded which). CDR3 in amino acids: CASSLRHTENTIYF. CDR3 coding DNA: TGTGCCAGCAGTTTGAGGCACACTGAAAACACCATATATTTT.